The 27 T cell receptor beta chains reported below all come from one sample, sequenced in a study of OX40 agonist ivuxolimab in advanced cancers. The assay was immunoSEQ multiplex PCR, and TCRdb's table has in-frame clones only and misses some. The profile shows about 82,000 clones, just over 85% of them singletons. The sample was CD4+ or CD8+ T cells sorted from blood, taken in a trial of the OX40 agonist ivuxolimab. The receptor source for this set is an adult with an advanced solid tumor such as melanoma, head and neck, liver or kidney cancer.

This clone was found once. The chain combines TRBV27 with TRBJ1-1; possible D gene TRBD1, 6 bases. Germline CDR1 and CDR2: MNHEY and SMNVEV (reference sequence). The CDR3 covers 14 residues. V gave up 3 bases and J gave up 5 bases, with 13 bases separating them. In DNA, the CDR3 is TGTGCCAGCAGTTTCAATTGGGGGCAAACTGAAGCTTTCTTT. Encoded protein: CASSFNWGQTEAFF.

This sequence joins TRBV19 and TRBJ2-1, with 8 bases fitting TRBD2. V lost 6 bases and J lost 5; bases outside the gene matches: 9. The germline gives CDR1 LNHDA, CDR2 SQIVND (reference sequence). The CDR3 consists of 15 residues. In DNA, the CDR3 is TGTGCCAGTAGGCCCCCTAGCGGGCTGAACAATGAGCAGTTCTTC. Its translation: CASRPPSGLNNEQFF. The full variable domain, completed using reference TRBV19 and TRBJ2-1, is DGGITQSPKYLFRKEGQNVTLSCEQNLNHDAMYWYRQDPGQGLRLIYYSQIVNDFQKGDIAEGYSVSREKKESFPLTVTSAQKNPTAFYLCASRPPSGLNNEQFFGPGTRLTVL.

V usage is TRBV6-5 and J usage is TRBJ1-3, with D perhaps matching TRBD1 (5 bases). Trimming left V 5 bases short and J 2 bases short, with 13 bases between. This CDR3 has 15 residues. Germline CDR1 and CDR2: MNHEY and SVGAGI. In DNA form, the CDR3 reads TGTGCCAGCAGTATTTCAGGGAGAACTGGAAACACCATATATTTT. Its translation is CASSISGRTGNTIYF.

The chain has TRBV19 and TRBJ2-2; D is undetermined. This CDR3 region has 14 residues. Germline loops: CDR1 LNHDA, CDR2 SQIVND (reference sequence). Trimming shortened V by 3 bases and J by 0 bases, and 5 bases separated the two germline ends. CDR3 in DNA: TGTGCCAGTAGTATCCAAACGAACACCGGGGAGCTGTTTTTT. This gives the protein CASSIQTNTGELFF. The variable domain in full, completed from reference TRBV19 and TRBJ2-2, reads DGGITQSPKYLFRKEGQNVTLSCEQNLNHDAMYWYRQDPGQGLRLIYYSQIVNDFQKGDIAEGYSVSREKKESFPLTVTSAQKNPTAFYLCASSIQTNTGELFFGEGSRLTVL.

V is TRBV6-5 and J is TRBJ1-1, with a possible D match to TRBD1 (5 bases). The CDR3 covers 13 residues. V lost 5 bases, J lost 5 bases, and 12 bases lay in between. Germline CDR1 is MNHEY and CDR2 is SVGAGI. The CDR3 coding sequence is TGTGCCAGCAGTGCACAGGACGGGACTGAAGCTTTCTTT. Its protein is CASSAQDGTEAFF.

The chain recombines TRBV5-4 with TRBJ2-3, with D uncertain. This CDR3 spans 14 amino acids. V was pared by 4 bases and J by 1 base, with 10 bases between. CDR1 and CDR2 from the germline V gene are SGHNT and YYREEE (reference sequence). In DNA, the CDR3 is TGTGCCAGCAGCCGAGCGAGCGGCACAGATACGCAGTATTTT. The encoded protein is CASSRASGTDTQYF.

V and J are TRBV6-1 and TRBJ2-7; 9 nucleotides line up with TRBD1. The CDR3 has 13 amino acids. The V segment lost 6 bases and the J segment 3 bases; nucleotides outside the gene matches: 3. Per germline, CDR1 MNHNS and CDR2 SASEGT. CDR3 in amino acids: CASRKDRGYEQYF. Written as DNA, the CDR3 is TGTGCCAGCAGAAAGGACAGGGGCTACGAGCAGTACTTC.

The V gene is TRBV5-1, the J gene TRBJ2-3; TRBD2 matches 7 bases. V dropped 1 base and J dropped 0; count of bases not matched to a gene: 5. Per germline, CDR1 SGHRS and CDR2 YFSETQ. CDR3 length: 16 residues. CDR3 sequence (DNA): TGCGCCAGCAGCTTGAGCGGGGTTTCTAGCACAGATACGCAGTATTTT. Translation: CASSLSGVSSTDTQYF.

The chain employs TRBV7-8 and TRBJ2-5; D is ambiguous. The CDR3 is made up of 14 amino acids. Trimming cost V 7 bases and J 4 bases, with 16 bases left between them. Germline lookup yields CDR1 SGHVS and CDR2 FQNEAQ. DNA of the CDR3: TGTGCCAGCACCTACCACCCTTTGGGAGAGACCCAGTACTTC. Translated, it gives CASTYHPLGETQYF.

The genes are TRBV5-1 and TRBJ2-2; tentative D call: TRBD1 (8 bases). V lost 7 bases and J lost 4, with 14 bases in between. Per the germline V gene, CDR1 is SGHRS and CDR2 is YFSETQ. The CDR3 consists of 14 residues. The CDR3 sequence is CASHHRGGTGELFF. The CDR3 DNA follows: TGCGCCAGCCACCACAGGGGGGGCACCGGGGAGCTGTTTTTT. The entire variable domain, with the rest obtained from reference TRBV5-1 and TRBJ2-2, is as follows: KAGVTQTPRYLIKTRGQQVTLSCSPISGHRSVSWYQQTPGQGLQFLFEYFSETQRNKGNFPGRFSGRQFSNSRSEMNVSTLELGDSALYLCASHHRGGTGELFFGEGSRLTVL.

V usage is TRBV6-5 and J usage is TRBJ1-1; possible D gene TRBD1, 5 bases. This CDR3 comprises 15 residues. Germline V gene lookup returns CDR1 MNHEY and CDR2 SVGAGI. V dropped 6 bases and J dropped 0 bases, with 14 bases sitting between them. CDR3 loop: CASSSSWGLNTEAFF. CDR3 in DNA: TGTGCCAGCAGCTCTAGTTGGGGGTTGAACACTGAAGCTTTCTTT.

The chain couples TRBV28 to TRBJ2-3; possible D gene TRBD2, 5 bases. CDR1 and CDR2 from the germline V gene are MDHEN and SYDVKM. V was trimmed by 7 bases and J by 4 bases, leaving 18 bases between them. This CDR3 has 15 amino acids. CDR3 coding DNA: TGTGCCAGCACCTCTTTAACGGGATACCCAGATACGCAGTATTTT. Translation gives CASTSLTGYPDTQYF.

This rearrangement joins TRBV10-3 to TRBJ2-2, with D uncertain. This CDR3 comprises 15 residues. Per the germline V gene, CDR1 is ENHRY and CDR2 is SYGVKD. The ends were cut back, 2 bases at V and 1 base at J, with 8 bases in the middle. CDR3 bases: TGTGCCATCAGTGAGCGGGCGGAGAACACCGGGGAGCTGTTTTTT. It specifies CAISERAENTGELFF.

The chain couples TRBV11-2 to TRBJ2-1; 11 bases align to TRBD2. The ends lost 3 bases at V and 0 bases at J; junction bases unmatched: 7. Germline V lookup: CDR1 SGHAT, CDR2 FQNNGV. This CDR3 spans 18 amino acids. The CDR3 protein is CASSFHGLAGSSYNEQFF. CDR3 DNA sequence: TGTGCCAGCAGCTTTCATGGACTAGCGGGCAGCTCCTACAATGAGCAGTTCTTC.

The CDR3 DNA reads as TGCGCCAGCACTCGGGGGGGGCCAAAAAATCAGCCCCAGCATTTT. Its protein is CASTRGGPKNQPQHF. V and J are TRBV23-1 and TRBJ1-5, with D possibly TRBD1 on 6 matching bases. TRBV23-1 is an ORF, with its function uncertain. The V end lost 7 bases, the J end lost 4 bases, and 17 bases lay between the germline ends. The length of the CDR3 is 15 residues.

V is TRBV11-2 and J is TRBJ2-5, with TRBD1 matching over 7 bases. The J call is in doubt because the DNA end fits TRBJ2-7 better. The CDR3 runs 15 residues. CDR1 and CDR2 from the germline V gene are SGHAT and FQNNGV. CDR3 sequence reads: CASSGIAGGDYEQYF. The CDR3 coding sequence is TGTGCCAGCAGCGGTATTGCAGGGGGTGACTACGAGCAGTACTTC.

V gene TRBV5-1 combines with J gene TRBJ2-5, with TRBD2 matching 7 bases. Per the germline V gene, CDR1 is SGHRS and CDR2 is YFSETQ. Germline trimming cut 1 base from V and 5 bases from J; bases unmatched to any gene: 5. This CDR3 is 14 amino acids long. The CDR3 protein is CASSLREDAETQYF. For the CDR3, the DNA is TGCGCCAGCAGCTTGCGGGAGGATGCGGAGACCCAGTACTTC.

The J gene is TRBJ2-7, the V gene TRBV6-1, with D possibly being TRBD1 or TRBD2 (6 bases each). The V gene's germline CDR1 is MNHNS and CDR2 SASEGT. This CDR3 contains 15 residues. Trimming cost V 3 bases and J 5 bases, with 17 bases left between them. In nucleotides, the CDR3 is TGTGCCAGCAGTGAGAGGGAGGCAGGGGTCGACGAGCAGTACTTC. Its translation is CASSEREAGVDEQYF.

CDR3 sequence reads: CASSSGSGAHEQYF. DNA for the CDR3: TGTGCCAGCAGCTCCGGGTCAGGGGCCCACGAGCAGTACTTC. The gene calls are TRBV7-3 and TRBJ2-5, with TRBD1 as a possible D gene (6 bases). Matching the DNA end better, TRBJ2-7 makes the J call doubtful. This CDR3 spans 14 amino acids. Germline CDR1 reads SGHTA; CDR2 reads FQGTGA.

This clone was seen a single time. V gene TRBV4-1 combines with J gene TRBJ1-5, with D possibly TRBD1 on 6 matching bases. Trimming stripped 1 base from V and 4 bases from J, with 11 bases between. The CDR3 totals 15 residues. Germline lookup yields CDR1 MGHRA and CDR2 YSYEKL. The CDR3 spells CASSQVSGENQPQHF. The CDR3 DNA reads as TGCGCCAGCAGCCAAGTGTCAGGGGAAAATCAGCCCCAGCATTTT.

The chain has TRBV10-3 and TRBJ1-3; D is undetermined. The CDR3 is 13 amino acids. Germline values: CDR1 ENHRY, CDR2 SYGVKD. Trimming pared 5 bases from V and 4 bases from J, leaving 9 bases between. The CDR3 reads CAISLDYGNTIYF. The CDR3, as DNA: TGTGCCATCAGTCTAGATTACGGAAACACCATATATTTT.

This clone has only one observation. The rearrangement links TRBV27 to TRBJ2-7; TRBD1 matches 8 bases. Germline CDR1 MNHEY, CDR2 SMNVEV (reference sequence). The V and J ends lost 5 bases and 3 bases, in that order; junction bases with no gene match: 6. The length of the CDR3 is 14 residues. CDR3 coding DNA: TGTGCCAGCAGTCAGACAGGGGAGGTCTACGAGCAGTACTTC. Encoded protein: CASSQTGEVYEQYF.

The chain combines TRBV30 with TRBJ1-5; 10 bases line up with TRBD1. J lost 2 bases, V lost 1 base, and 5 bases had no gene match. The germline gives CDR1 GTSNPN, CDR2 SVGIG (reference sequence). This CDR3 region has 16 residues. In DNA, the CDR3 is TGTGCCTGGAGTGGAACCGGGACAGGGGGCAATCAGCCCCAGCATTTT. This translates into CAWSGTGTGGNQPQHF.

The DNA of the CDR3 is TGTGCCAGTAGTATTGGAGACAGGACTCCAACCACAGATACGCAGTATTTT. Its protein product is CASSIGDRTPTTDTQYF. V is TRBV19 and J is TRBJ2-3; tentatively, D is TRBD1 (6 bases). The CDR3 consists of 17 residues. Trimming cost V 3 bases and J 2 bases, with 18 bases left between them. CDR1 is LNHDA, CDR2 SQIVND, per germline (reference sequence).

CDR3 in DNA: TGTGCCAGCAAAACCGGGAGCCGAGATAACTATGGCTACACCTTC. Residues: CASKTGSRDNYGYTF. The V and J genes are TRBV19 and TRBJ1-2; unclear D gene. The CDR3 totals 15 residues. The V end lost 9 bases, the J end lost 1 base, and 18 bases lay between the germline ends. Germline-derived CDR1 and CDR2 are LNHDA and SQIVND (reference sequence).

V usage is TRBV11-2 and J usage is TRBJ1-3; perhaps TRBD1 as D (5 bases). Germline V gives CDR1 SGHAT, CDR2 FQNNGV. V lost 5 bases and J 0 bases, leaving 17 bases between the germline ends. The CDR3 consists of 17 residues. The CDR3 DNA reads TGTGCCAGCAGCAAAAAGGGACTTCAGAGCTCTGGAAACACCATATATTTT. It yields the protein CASSKKGLQSSGNTIYF. Supplemented by reference TRBV11-2 and TRBJ1-3, the full variable domain reads EAGVAQSPRYKIIEKRQSVAFWCNPISGHATLYWYQQILGQGPKLLIQFQNNGVVDDSQLPKDRFSAERLKGVDSTLKIQPAKLEDSAVYLCASSKKGLQSSGNTIYFGEGSWLTVV.

The gene calls are TRBV6-1 and TRBJ1-1; 7 bases line up with TRBD1. CDR1 is MNHNS, CDR2 SASEGT, per germline. This CDR3 has 14 residues. V shed 9 bases, J shed 4 bases, and the junction held 11 bases outside the gene matches. The CDR3 protein is CASRQGNEITEAFF. CDR3 DNA: TGTGCCAGTCGACAGGGAAACGAGATCACTGAAGCTTTCTTT.